This is a list of T cell receptor beta chains from one sample in a study of CXCR3-negative and CXCR3-positive naive CD8 T cells. Using the 5' RACE reads, TCRdb records one entry per CDR3 protein without DNA. The table lists over 20,000 distinct CDR3 sequences. The sample consisted of naive CXCR3- CD8+ T cells from blood. These receptors were taken from a human donor in good health. Some clones in this sample may be carry-over from other donors' samples. Each CDR3 is given with its conserved first and last residue. Some rows have no size entry. The others give once, few or many, or a class for an expanded clone.

j_call: TRBJ2-3; clone_size: -; v_call: TRBV10-3; cdr3_aa: CAIRDREAQYF
j_call: TRBJ2-5; clone_size: -; v_call: TRBV29-1; cdr3_aa: CSVDLEWDRSGETQYF
j_call: TRBJ2-5; clone_size: -; v_call: TRBV7-2; cdr3_aa: CASSFGPLGETQYF
j_call: TRBJ2-1; clone_size: -; v_call: TRBV15; cdr3_aa: CATSDLAGAYNEQFF
j_call: TRBJ2-3; clone_size: -; v_call: TRBV7-9; cdr3_aa: CASSFPTGSEDTQYF
j_call: TRBJ2-3; clone_size: -; v_call: TRBV12-3/TRBV12-4; cdr3_aa: CASSPPLLAVLTDTQYF
j_call: TRBJ2-3; clone_size: -; v_call: TRBV4-3; cdr3_aa: CASSQDLLAGDQSTDTQYF
j_call: TRBJ2-5; clone_size: -; v_call: TRBV6-5; cdr3_aa: CASSPAGKETQYF
j_call: TRBJ2-3; clone_size: -; v_call: TRBV7-2; cdr3_aa: CASSPHGGTDTQYF
j_call: TRBJ2-2; clone_size: -; v_call: TRBV5-5; cdr3_aa: CASSLVSGITGELFF
j_call: TRBJ2-7; clone_size: -; v_call: TRBV14; cdr3_aa: CASSQLTGTRTYEQYF
j_call: TRBJ2-3; clone_size: -; v_call: TRBV11-3; cdr3_aa: CASSSGVADTQYF
j_call: TRBJ2-1; clone_size: -; v_call: TRBV7-9; cdr3_aa: CASSPYLSGTGSYNEQFF
j_call: TRBJ2-1; clone_size: -; v_call: TRBV5-1; cdr3_aa: CASSTGLAGGLIYNEQFF
j_call: TRBJ2-7; clone_size: -; v_call: TRBV14; cdr3_aa: CASSQGDRVSSYEQYF
j_call: TRBJ1-5; clone_size: -; v_call: TRBV28; cdr3_aa: CASSLYPDSNQPQHF
j_call: TRBJ2-1; clone_size: -; v_call: TRBV3-1; cdr3_aa: CASSQPDRDALADEQFF
j_call: TRBJ2-5; clone_size: -; v_call: TRBV29-1; cdr3_aa: CSVERDQETQYF
j_call: TRBJ2-1; clone_size: medium-sized; v_call: TRBV18; cdr3_aa: CASSPTGTGANEQFF
j_call: TRBJ2-2; clone_size: -; v_call: TRBV24-1; cdr3_aa: CATSDPGTSAGELFF
j_call: TRBJ2-3; clone_size: -; v_call: TRBV27; cdr3_aa: CASTHGTPFGDTQYF
j_call: TRBJ2-5; clone_size: -; v_call: TRBV29-1; cdr3_aa: CSVGEAGGPIETQYF
j_call: TRBJ2-7; clone_size: -; v_call: TRBV27; cdr3_aa: CASSLAGGPKLYEQYF
j_call: TRBJ2-3; clone_size: -; v_call: TRBV7-9; cdr3_aa: CASSSTDRDTQYF
j_call: TRBJ2-3; clone_size: -; v_call: TRBV7-2; cdr3_aa: CASSRSSGLSTDTQYF
j_call: TRBJ1-5; clone_size: -; v_call: TRBV18; cdr3_aa: CASSPPGANQPQHF
j_call: TRBJ2-7; clone_size: -; v_call: TRBV6-2/TRBV6-3; cdr3_aa: CASSYSRTDRAYYEQYF
j_call: TRBJ2-7; clone_size: -; v_call: TRBV27; cdr3_aa: CASSSGQTRREQYF
j_call: TRBJ1-1; clone_size: -; v_call: TRBV27; cdr3_aa: CASSFDVVNTEAFF
j_call: TRBJ2-5; clone_size: -; v_call: TRBV12-3/TRBV12-4; cdr3_aa: CASSSPTGQVPETQYF
j_call: TRBJ2-1; clone_size: -; v_call: TRBV10-3; cdr3_aa: CAISESGGSSYNEQFF
j_call: TRBJ2-1; clone_size: -; v_call: TRBV10-2; cdr3_aa: CASKERDLVGLNEQFF
j_call: TRBJ2-6; clone_size: -; v_call: TRBV5-1; cdr3_aa: CASSDSVLGHPSSGANVLTF
j_call: TRBJ2-1; clone_size: -; v_call: TRBV7-3; cdr3_aa: CASSLTGQSSYNEQFF
j_call: TRBJ2-7; clone_size: -; v_call: TRBV7-9; cdr3_aa: CASSLVLPPYEQYF
j_call: TRBJ2-3; clone_size: -; v_call: TRBV6-5; cdr3_aa: CASSYSILAETTDTQYF
j_call: TRBJ2-7; clone_size: -; v_call: TRBV29-1; cdr3_aa: CSVEPGPTYEQYF
j_call: TRBJ1-3; clone_size: -; v_call: TRBV7-9; cdr3_aa: CASSPGQASGNTIYF
j_call: TRBJ2-7; clone_size: -; v_call: TRBV9; cdr3_aa: CASSAEPDSPSYEQYF
j_call: TRBJ2-3; clone_size: -; v_call: TRBV19; cdr3_aa: CASSVLGFRQADTQYF